This T cell receptor (beta chain) came from a study of T cells after yellow fever vaccination. Germline V CDR1 and CDR2: MNHEY, SVGAGI. V was clipped by 5 bases and J by 5 bases, with 18 bases between them. The CDR3 runs to 16 residues. TCRdb reanalysed the 5' RACE reads using MiXCR and keeps one entry per CDR3 protein. The table records tens of thousands of distinct CDR3 sequences, around 6.9% of them present only once. The sequencing here drew on CD8+ T cells sorted from PBMCs, taken on the day of the first yellow fever vaccination. The sequence was obtained from a man aged 18 to 30 who received the YFV17D yellow fever vaccine. The gene calls are TRBV6-5 and TRBJ2-2; no reliable D call. CDR3 loop: CASSPLQDRETGELFF. The CDR3, as DNA: TGTGCCAGCAGTCCACTACAAGATCGCGAGACCGGGGAGCTGTTTTTT.